A selection of T cell receptor beta chains follows, all from one sample in a study of T cell repertoires in cytomegalovirus infection. For these receptors, no antigen is known. One entry per CDR3 protein results from TCRdb running MiXCR on the reads. Among 350,000 to 400,000 distinct CDR3 sequences listed, around a third were seen once. The sequenced sample was cultured PBMCs, obtained from culture after CMV antigen stimulation. Receptor source: a human donor in good health (CMV status not recorded). Some clones in this sample may be carry-over from other donors' samples. Both conserved end residues are part of each CDR3. Each record gives: D gene, V gene, clone size, J gene, CDR3 DNA, CDR3 protein. A D gene is named only where the DNA matches it firmly. Clone sizes are given selectively: once, few, many, or a class where the clone is expanded.

TRBD2	TRBV5-1	few	TRBJ2-2	TGCGCCAGCGGAAAGCGGGAGGCCCCCAGCGGCGGGGAGCTGTTTTTT	CASGKREAPSGGELFF
TRBD1	TRBV12-3/TRBV12-4	-	TRBJ2-3	TGTGCCACCGCCCCGGGACAGGCGACACTAGAGGCCAGGACAGATACGCAGTATTTT	CATAPGQATLEARTDTQYF
TRBD1	TRBV27	-	TRBJ1-5	TGTGCCAGCACCGGGACAGGGAGCAATCAGCCCCAGCATTTT	CASTGTGSNQPQHF
-	TRBV24-1	few	TRBJ1-2	TGTGCCACCAGTGATCCACAGGGCTATGGCTACACCTTC	CATSDPQGYGYTF
-	TRBV6-5	few	TRBJ1-2	TGTGCCAGCAGTTACTCGGCCAGCCTCAACTATGGCTACACCTTC	CASSYSASLNYGYTF
TRBD2	TRBV3-1	-	TRBJ2-7	TGTGCCAGCAGCCAAGTCTTGACGGGAGGGCCCGACGAGCAGTACTTC	CASSQVLTGGPDEQYF
-	TRBV7-8	few	TRBJ1-1	TGTGCCAGCAGCTTCCAATACAGGAACACTGAAGCTTTCTTT	CASSFQYRNTEAFF
-	TRBV5-1	-	TRBJ1-4	TGCGCCAGCAGTGGACAGACGAATGAAAAACTGTTTTTT	CASSGQTNEKLFF
-	TRBV4-1	many	TRBJ1-4	TGCGCCAGCAGCCTTACTACAACTAATGAAAAACTGTTTTTT	CASSLTTTNEKLFF
-	TRBV7-2	-	TRBJ1-3	TGTGCCAGCAGCCCACAGGGTTACGGAAACACCATATATTTT	CASSPQGYGNTIYF
-	TRBV11-2	few	TRBJ2-1	TGTGCCAGCAGCACACGACTAGCGCCCAGGGGGTCCTACAATGAGCAGTTCTTC	CASSTRLAPRGSYNEQFF
-	TRBV7-9	few	TRBJ2-3	TGTGCCAGCAGCTTATCGGCCGGGTCCCACACAGATACGCAGTATTTT	CASSLSAGSHTDTQYF
-	TRBV7-2	many	TRBJ2-1	TGTGCCAGCAGCTCCGGGCCCAACCCGTACAATGAGCAGTTCTTC	CASSSGPNPYNEQFF
-	TRBV12-3/TRBV12-4	-	TRBJ2-1	TGTGCCAGCAGTTTTAGACTCTCCATTGACAATGAGCAGTTCTTC	CASSFRLSIDNEQFF
TRBD1	TRBV28	few	TRBJ2-7	TGTGCCAGCAGTTTATTCGGGACAGGCACAGCCTACGAGCAGTACTTC	CASSLFGTGTAYEQYF
-	TRBV7-2	many	TRBJ2-3	TGTGCCAGCAGACAAGTGGCGCAATCAGATACGCAGTATTTT	CASRQVAQSDTQYF
TRBD2	TRBV9	-	TRBJ2-5	TGTGCCAGCAGCGTAGAGGCGGGAGGGCCGGAGACCCAGTACTTC	CASSVEAGGPETQYF
TRBD1	TRBV20-1	-	TRBJ1-2	TGCAGTGCTAGAGATCCCCTACGACAGGGGGCCGTAAATGGCTACACCTTC	CSARDPLRQGAVNGYTF
TRBD2	TRBV19	-	TRBJ2-1	TGTGCCAGTACTTTCGGACTAGCGGGACAATACAATGAGCAGTTCTTC	CASTFGLAGQYNEQFF
-	TRBV7-2	-	TRBJ1-2	TGTGCCAGCAGCCCCGACAAAAGCTATGGCTACACCTTC	CASSPDKSYGYTF
TRBD1	TRBV7-2	many	TRBJ1-1	TGTGCCAGCAGCGTCCCGGGACAGGGTGAAGCTTTCTTT	CASSVPGQGEAFF
TRBD2	TRBV15	few	TRBJ2-1	TGTGCCACCAGCCGACGGAGGACTAGCGGGAGCTACAATGAGCAGTTCTTC	CATSRRRTSGSYNEQFF
-	TRBV19	-	TRBJ1-5	TGTGCCAGTGGCTCAGACGTTTATAGCAATCAGCCCCAGCATTTT	CASGSDVYSNQPQHF
-	TRBV29-1	few	TRBJ1-1	TGCAGCGTTAGACAGTTAAACACTGAAGCTTTCTTT	CSVRQLNTEAFF
-	TRBV7-8	-	TRBJ1-1	TGTGCCAGCAGCTTAGGTCCAGGGTCTAGCACTGAAGCTTTCTTT	CASSLGPGSSTEAFF
-	TRBV6-5	-	TRBJ1-5	TGTGCCAGCAGTTACTCCAGGGGTCAGCCCCAGCATTTT	CASSYSRGQPQHF
-	TRBV7-8	-	TRBJ2-3	TGTGCCAGCAGCCCTAGGGCCAGGGCAGATACGCAGTATTTT	CASSPRARADTQYF
-	TRBV7-6	-	TRBJ1-1	TGTGCCAGCAGCCCGTACAACACTGAAGCTTTCTTT	CASSPYNTEAFF
TRBD2	TRBV12-3/TRBV12-4	few	TRBJ2-1	TGTGCCAGCAGAGTAGCGGGCCCCTCCTACAATGAGCAGTTCTTC	CASRVAGPSYNEQFF
-	TRBV4-3	-	TRBJ1-3	TGCGCCAGCAGCCAAGATCCGGGTTTGGGGCAAGGAAACACCATATATTTT	CASSQDPGLGQGNTIYF
-	TRBV7-8	few	TRBJ1-6	TGTGCCAGCAGCTTAGTAGGAGGACTGGGGGCGAACGCTTCACCCCTCCACTTT	CASSLVGGLGANASPLHF
-	TRBV6-2/TRBV6-3	many	TRBJ2-1	TGTGCCAGCAGTTACAAGGGTGAGCAGTTCTTC	CASSYKGEQFF
-	TRBV6-1	few	TRBJ2-6	TGTGCCAGCAGAGGCGGGACTGCCGGGGCCAACGTCCTGACTTTC	CASRGGTAGANVLTF
TRBD2	TRBV27	few	TRBJ2-3	TGTGCCAGCAGTTTCGACCCCTTTGCGGGAGGAGTTGGTGGGCCAGATACGCAGTATTTT	CASSFDPFAGGVGGPDTQYF
TRBD1	TRBV7-9	many	TRBJ2-3	TGTGCCAGCAGCTCGTTGACAGGGTCTGCAGATACGCAGTATTTT	CASSSLTGSADTQYF
-	TRBV7-2	few	TRBJ2-5	TGTGCCAGCAGCCAAAATAGCGGCCAAGAGACCCAGTACTTC	CASSQNSGQETQYF
TRBD1	TRBV7-4	few	TRBJ2-7	TGTGCCAGCAGCATCCGGACAGGGGGCGATTTCCCCGAGCAGTACTTC	CASSIRTGGDFPEQYF
TRBD1	TRBV19	-	TRBJ2-3	TGTGCCAGTAGCCCCCTGCTCGGGACAGGGAAGGACTCGGGTACGCAGTATTTT	CASSPLLGTGKDSGTQYF
-	TRBV30	-	TRBJ1-5	TGTGCCTGGAGCCAGGACAGTGATCAGCCCCAGCATTTT	CAWSQDSDQPQHF
-	TRBV7-6	many	TRBJ1-5	TGTGCCAGCAGCTCCCAGTTCAATCAGCCCCAGCATTTT	CASSSQFNQPQHF
-	TRBV7-2	many	TRBJ1-1	TGTGCCAGCAGCGGGACAAATCAACGGGGGGCCGGAGCTTTCTTT	CASSGTNQRGAGAFF
-	TRBV7-2	many	TRBJ2-1	TGTGCCAGCAGCCCAACAGCCGGTGAGCAGTTCTTC	CASSPTAGEQFF
TRBD1	TRBV12-3/TRBV12-4	once	TRBJ2-2	TGTGCCGGCAGGGGGCAGGTCATCCCCGGGGAGCTGTTTTTT	CAGRGQVIPGELFF
TRBD2	TRBV27	few	TRBJ2-3	TGTGCCAGCAGTCTACTGCTAGCGGGAGTTTGGGATACGCAGTATTTT	CASSLLLAGVWDTQYF
TRBD2	TRBV7-2	-	TRBJ2-1	TGTGCCAGCAGCTCACCGGGACTAGCGGGACGTTTGGTAAATGAGCAGTTCTTC	CASSSPGLAGRLVNEQFF
TRBD1	TRBV15	once	TRBJ2-7	TGTGCCACCAGCAGCAGAACTAGCAACAGGGGGGCCTACGAGCAGTACTTC	CATSSRTSNRGAYEQYF
TRBD2	TRBV20-1	-	TRBJ2-1	TGCAGTGCTTCGTCCGGGACTAGCGGGAGAAATGAGCAGTTCTTC	CSASSGTSGRNEQFF
-	TRBV7-6	many	TRBJ1-1	TGTGCCAGCAGCTTGGGGGAACTTAACACTGAAGCTTTCTTT	CASSLGELNTEAFF
TRBD1	TRBV14	-	TRBJ1-1	TGTGCCAGCAGCCAGAGGAGAGGGGGCCAGGGAACTGAAGCTTTCTTT	CASSQRRGGQGTEAFF
-	TRBV4-2	once	TRBJ2-5	TGTGCCAGCAGCCGAGAACCACGGATCGGGGAGACCCAGTACTTC	CASSREPRIGETQYF
-	TRBV12-3/TRBV12-4	-	TRBJ2-3	TGTGCCAGCAGTTTCCAGGTCAGGGGCACAGAAACGCAGTATTTT	CASSFQVRGTETQYF
-	TRBV19	-	TRBJ1-5	TGTGCCAGTACCGGCCGGCAAAATCAGCCCCAGCATTTT	CASTGRQNQPQHF
TRBD2	TRBV7-9	-	TRBJ2-1	TGTGCCAGCAGCTTATTCCTACTAGCGGGAGGGGGAGATGAGCAGTTCTTC	CASSLFLLAGGGDEQFF
-	TRBV7-2	-	TRBJ1-5	TGTGCCAGCAGCTCCTTTAATAGCAATCAGCCCCAGCATTTT	CASSSFNSNQPQHF